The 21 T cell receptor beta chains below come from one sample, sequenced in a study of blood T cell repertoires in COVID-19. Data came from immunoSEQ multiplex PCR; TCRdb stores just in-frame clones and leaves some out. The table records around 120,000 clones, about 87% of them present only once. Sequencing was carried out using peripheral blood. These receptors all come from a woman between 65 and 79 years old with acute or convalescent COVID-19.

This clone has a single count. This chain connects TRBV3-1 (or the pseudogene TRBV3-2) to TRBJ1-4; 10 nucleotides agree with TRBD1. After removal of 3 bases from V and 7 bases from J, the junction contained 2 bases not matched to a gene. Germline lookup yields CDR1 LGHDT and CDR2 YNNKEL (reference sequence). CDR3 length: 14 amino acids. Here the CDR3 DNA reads TGTGCCAGCAGCCATGGGACAGGGGCTGAAAAACTGTTTTTT. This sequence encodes CASSHGTGAEKLFF.

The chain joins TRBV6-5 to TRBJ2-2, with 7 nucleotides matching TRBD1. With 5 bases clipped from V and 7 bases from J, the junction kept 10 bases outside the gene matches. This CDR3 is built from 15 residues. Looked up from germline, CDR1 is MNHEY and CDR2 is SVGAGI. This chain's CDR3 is CASSPRTGAVGELFF. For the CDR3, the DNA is TGTGCCAGCAGTCCCCGTACAGGGGCCGTCGGGGAGCTGTTTTTT.

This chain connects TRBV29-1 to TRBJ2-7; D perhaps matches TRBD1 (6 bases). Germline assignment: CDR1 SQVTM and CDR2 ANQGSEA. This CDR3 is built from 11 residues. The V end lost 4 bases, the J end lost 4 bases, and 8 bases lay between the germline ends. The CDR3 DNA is TGCAGCGTTGCTGACAGGTACGAGCAGTACTTC. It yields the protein CSVADRYEQYF.

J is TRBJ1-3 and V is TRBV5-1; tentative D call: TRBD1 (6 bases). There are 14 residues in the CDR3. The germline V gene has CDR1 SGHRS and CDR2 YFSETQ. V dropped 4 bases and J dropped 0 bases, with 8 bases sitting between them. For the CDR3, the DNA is TGCGCCAGCAGCAAGGGGGACTCTGGAAACACCATATATTTT. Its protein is CASSKGDSGNTIYF.

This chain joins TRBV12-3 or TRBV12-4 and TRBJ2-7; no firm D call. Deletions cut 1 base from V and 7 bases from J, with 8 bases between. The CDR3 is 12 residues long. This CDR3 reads CASSLGLGEQYF. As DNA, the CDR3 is TGTGCCAGCAGTTTAGGACTTGGGGAGCAGTACTTC.

The CDR3 sequence is CASRTRYYGYTF. CDR3 sequence (DNA): TGTGCCAGTCGTACTCGATACTATGGCTACACCTTC. The V gene is TRBV28, the J gene TRBJ1-2, with D unresolved. V lost 9 bases to trimming and J lost 3 bases, with 11 bases between them. Germline lookup yields CDR1 MDHEN and CDR2 SYDVKM. The CDR3 contains 12 residues.

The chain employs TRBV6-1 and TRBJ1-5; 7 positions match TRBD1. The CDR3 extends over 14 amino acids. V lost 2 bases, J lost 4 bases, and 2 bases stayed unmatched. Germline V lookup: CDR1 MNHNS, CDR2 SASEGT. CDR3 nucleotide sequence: TGTGCCAGCAGTGAAAGGGGGCTGAATCAGCCCCAGCATTTT. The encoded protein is CASSERGLNQPQHF.

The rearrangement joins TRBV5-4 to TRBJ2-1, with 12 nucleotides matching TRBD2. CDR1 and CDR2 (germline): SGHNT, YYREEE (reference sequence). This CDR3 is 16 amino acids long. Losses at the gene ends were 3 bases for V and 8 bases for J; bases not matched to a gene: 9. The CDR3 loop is CASSYGLAGPGDEQFF. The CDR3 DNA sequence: TGTGCCAGCAGCTATGGACTAGCGGGACCCGGGGATGAGCAGTTCTTC.

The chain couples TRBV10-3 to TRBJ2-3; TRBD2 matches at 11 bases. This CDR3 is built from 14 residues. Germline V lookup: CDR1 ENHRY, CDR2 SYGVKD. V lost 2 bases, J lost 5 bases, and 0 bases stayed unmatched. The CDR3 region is CAISEGTSGDTQYF. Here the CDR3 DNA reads TGTGCCATCAGTGAGGGGACTAGCGGAGATACGCAGTATTTT.

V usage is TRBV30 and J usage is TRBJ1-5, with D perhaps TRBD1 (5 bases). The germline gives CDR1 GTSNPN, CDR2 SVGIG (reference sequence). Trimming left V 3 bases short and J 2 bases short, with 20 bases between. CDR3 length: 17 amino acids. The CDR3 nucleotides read TGTGCCTGGAGCCCAGGGCGGGGGTTATTTGGCAATCAGCCCCAGCATTTT. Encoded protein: CAWSPGRGLFGNQPQHF.

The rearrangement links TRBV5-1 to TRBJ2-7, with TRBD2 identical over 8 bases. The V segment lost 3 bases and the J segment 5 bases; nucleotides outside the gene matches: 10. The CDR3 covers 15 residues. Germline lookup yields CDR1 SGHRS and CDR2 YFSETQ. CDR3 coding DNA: TGCGCCAGCAGCTCTCAACTAGCGGTACTTAACGAGCAGTACTTC. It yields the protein CASSSQLAVLNEQYF.

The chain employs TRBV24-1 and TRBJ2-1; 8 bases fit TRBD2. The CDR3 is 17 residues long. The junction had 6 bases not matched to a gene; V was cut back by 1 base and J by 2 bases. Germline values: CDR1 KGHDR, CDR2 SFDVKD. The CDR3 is CATSDFVAGPTYNEQFF. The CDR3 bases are TGTGCCACCAGTGATTTTGTAGCGGGGCCTACCTACAATGAGCAGTTCTTC.

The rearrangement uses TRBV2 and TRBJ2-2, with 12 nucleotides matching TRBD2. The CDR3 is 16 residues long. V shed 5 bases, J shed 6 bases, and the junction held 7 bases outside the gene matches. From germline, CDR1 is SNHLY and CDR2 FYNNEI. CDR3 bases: TGTGCCAGCAGTCCCAGCCCTAGCGGGGGGGCCGGGGAGCTGTTTTTT. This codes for CASSPSPSGGAGELFF.

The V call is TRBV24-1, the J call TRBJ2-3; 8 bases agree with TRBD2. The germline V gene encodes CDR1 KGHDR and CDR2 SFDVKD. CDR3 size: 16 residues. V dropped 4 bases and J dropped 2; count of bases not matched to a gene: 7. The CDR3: CATSDPGAGDTDTQYF. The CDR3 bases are TGTGCCACCAGTGACCCCGGAGCGGGGGACACAGATACGCAGTATTTT.

CDR3 loop: CATSDSTSNYGYTF. The CDR3 DNA follows: TGTGCCACCAGTGACTCCACATCTAACTATGGCTACACCTTC. The chain joins TRBV24-1 to TRBJ1-2, with D unclear. The CDR3 spans 14 residues. Trimming shortened V by 4 bases and J by 0 bases, and 8 bases separated the two germline ends. CDR1 is KGHDR, CDR2 SFDVKD, per germline.

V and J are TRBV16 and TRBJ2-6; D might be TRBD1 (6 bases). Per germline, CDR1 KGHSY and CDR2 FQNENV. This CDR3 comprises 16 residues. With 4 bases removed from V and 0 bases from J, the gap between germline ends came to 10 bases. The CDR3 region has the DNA TGTGCCAGCAGCCTGGACAGCTTCTCTGGGGCCAACGTCCTGACTTTC. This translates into CASSLDSFSGANVLTF.

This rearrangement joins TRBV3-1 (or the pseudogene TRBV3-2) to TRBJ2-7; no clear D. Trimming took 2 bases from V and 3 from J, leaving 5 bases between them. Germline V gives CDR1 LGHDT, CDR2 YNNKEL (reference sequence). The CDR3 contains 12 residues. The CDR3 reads CASSQLSYEQYF. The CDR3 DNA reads TGTGCCAGCAGCCAACTTAGCTACGAGCAGTACTTC.

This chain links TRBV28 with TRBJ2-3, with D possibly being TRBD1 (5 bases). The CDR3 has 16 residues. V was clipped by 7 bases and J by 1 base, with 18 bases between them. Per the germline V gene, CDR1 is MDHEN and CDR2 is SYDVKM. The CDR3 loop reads CASTPTLGRGTDTQYF. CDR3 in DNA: TGTGCCAGCACTCCTACCTTGGGCAGGGGCACAGATACGCAGTATTTT.

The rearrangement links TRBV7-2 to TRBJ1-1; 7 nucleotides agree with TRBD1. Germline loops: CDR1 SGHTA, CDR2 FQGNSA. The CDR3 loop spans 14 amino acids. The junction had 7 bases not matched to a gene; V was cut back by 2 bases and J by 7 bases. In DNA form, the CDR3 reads TGTGCCAGCAGCTTACTAAGGGGGCGGGGTGAAGCTTTCTTT. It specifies CASSLLRGRGEAFF.

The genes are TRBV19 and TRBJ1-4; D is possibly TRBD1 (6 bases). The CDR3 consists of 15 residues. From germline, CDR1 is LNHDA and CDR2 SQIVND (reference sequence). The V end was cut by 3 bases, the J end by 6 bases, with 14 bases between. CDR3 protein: CASSIPDSYYEKLFF. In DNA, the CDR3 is TGTGCCAGTAGTATCCCGGACAGCTATTATGAAAAACTGTTTTTT.

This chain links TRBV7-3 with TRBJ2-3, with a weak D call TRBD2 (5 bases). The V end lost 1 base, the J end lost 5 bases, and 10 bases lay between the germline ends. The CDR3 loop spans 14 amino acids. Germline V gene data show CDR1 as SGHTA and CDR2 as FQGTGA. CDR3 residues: CASSLSPAEDTQYF. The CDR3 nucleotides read TGTGCCAGCAGCTTAAGTCCAGCGGAAGATACGCAGTATTTT.